The 2 T cell receptor beta chains reported below all come from one sample, sequenced in a study of blood T cell repertoires in COVID-19. TCRdb's copy holds only in-frame clones and misses some; the assay was immunoSEQ multiplex PCR. The sample consists of roughly 250,000 clones, around 87% of them appearing once. Source material: PBMCs or T cells enriched from blood (not recorded which). The source is a woman between 40 and 50 years old with acute COVID-19.

The chain employs TRBV7-9 and TRBJ1-6, with 7 bases that match TRBD1. V was clipped by 1 base and J by 6 bases; unmatched bases: 3. Looked up from germline, CDR1 is SEHNR and CDR2 is FQNEAQ (reference sequence). This CDR3 is 15 amino acids long. In nucleotides, the CDR3 is TGTGCCAGCAGCTTAGAGACAGGGATTAATTCACCCCTCCACTTT. Amino acid sequence: CASSLETGINSPLHF.

V and J are TRBV27 and TRBJ2-7; 9 bases are shared with TRBD2. V lost 6 bases and J lost 0; bases outside the gene matches: 6. CDR3 length: 15 amino acids. In germline, CDR1 is MNHEY, CDR2 SMNVEV (reference sequence). In DNA form, the CDR3 reads TGTGCCAGCAGGGACGGGACTAGCTACTCCTACGAGCAGTACTTC. It yields the protein CASRDGTSYSYEQYF.